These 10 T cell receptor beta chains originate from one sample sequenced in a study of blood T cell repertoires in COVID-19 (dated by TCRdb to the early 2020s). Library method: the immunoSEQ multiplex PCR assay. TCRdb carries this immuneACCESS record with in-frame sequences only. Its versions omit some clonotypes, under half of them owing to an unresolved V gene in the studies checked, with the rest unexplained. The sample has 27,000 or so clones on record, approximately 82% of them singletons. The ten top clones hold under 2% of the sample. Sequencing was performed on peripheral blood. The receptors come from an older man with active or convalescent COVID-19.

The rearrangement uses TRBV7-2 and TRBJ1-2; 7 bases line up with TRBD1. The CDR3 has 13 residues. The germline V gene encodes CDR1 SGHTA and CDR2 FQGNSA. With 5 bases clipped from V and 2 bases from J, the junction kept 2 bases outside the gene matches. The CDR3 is CASSMTGNYGYTF. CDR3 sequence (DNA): TGTGCCAGCAGCATGACAGGGAACTATGGCTACACCTTC.

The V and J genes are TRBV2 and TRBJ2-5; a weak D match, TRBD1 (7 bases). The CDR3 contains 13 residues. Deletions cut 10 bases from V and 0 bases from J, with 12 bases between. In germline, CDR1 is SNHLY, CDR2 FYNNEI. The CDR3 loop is CAIGGQYQETQYF. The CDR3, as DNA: TGTGCCATCGGGGGACAGTACCAAGAGACCCAGTACTTC.

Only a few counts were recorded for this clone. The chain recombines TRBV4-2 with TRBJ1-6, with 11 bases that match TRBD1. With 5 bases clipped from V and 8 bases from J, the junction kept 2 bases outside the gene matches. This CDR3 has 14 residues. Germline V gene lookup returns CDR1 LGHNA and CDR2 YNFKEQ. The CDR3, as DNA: TGTGCCAGCAGCGAGGGACAGGGGGATTCACCCCTCCACTTT. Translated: CASSEGQGDSPLHF.

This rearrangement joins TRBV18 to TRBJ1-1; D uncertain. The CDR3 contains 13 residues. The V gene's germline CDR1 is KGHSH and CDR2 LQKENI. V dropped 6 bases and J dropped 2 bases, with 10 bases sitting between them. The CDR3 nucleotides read TGTGCCAGCTCCGAGGGATACAACACTGAAGCTTTCTTT. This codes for CASSEGYNTEAFF. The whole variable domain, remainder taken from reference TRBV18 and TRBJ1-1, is NAGVMQNPRHLVRRRGQEARLRCSPMKGHSHVYWYRQLPEEGLKFMVYLQKENIIDESGMPKERFSAEFPKEGPSILRIQQVVRGDSAAYFCASSEGYNTEAFFGQGTRLTVV.

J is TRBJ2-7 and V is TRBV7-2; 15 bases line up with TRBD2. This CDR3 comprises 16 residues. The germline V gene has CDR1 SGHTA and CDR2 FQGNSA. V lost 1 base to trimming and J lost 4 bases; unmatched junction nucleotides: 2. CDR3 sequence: CASSLEGTSGGYEQYF. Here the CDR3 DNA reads TGTGCCAGCAGCTTAGAGGGGACTAGCGGGGGGTACGAGCAGTACTTC. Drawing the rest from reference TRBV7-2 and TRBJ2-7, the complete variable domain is GAGVSQSPSNKVTEKGKDVELRCDPISGHTALYWYRQSLGQGLEFLIYFQGNSAPDKSGLPSDRFSAERTGGSVSTLTIQRTQQEDSAVYLCASSLEGTSGGYEQYFGPGTRLTVT.

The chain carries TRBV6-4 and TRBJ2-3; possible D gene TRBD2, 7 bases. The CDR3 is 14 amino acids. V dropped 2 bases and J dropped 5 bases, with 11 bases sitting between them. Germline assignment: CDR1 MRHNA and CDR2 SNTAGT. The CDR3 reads CASSDGGAGDTQYF. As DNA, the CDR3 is TGTGCCAGCAGTGACGGGGGGGCGGGAGATACGCAGTATTTT.

CDR3 coding DNA: TGTGCCAGTAGTATTTTCCGGGGCACAGATACGCAGTATTTT. This codes for CASSIFRGTDTQYF. The J gene is TRBJ2-3, the V gene TRBV19; no definite D call. Trimming pared 3 bases from V and 1 base from J, leaving 8 bases between. The CDR3 runs 14 residues. The germline gives CDR1 LNHDA, CDR2 SQIVND (reference sequence). Variable domain in full (rest from reference TRBV19 and TRBJ2-3): DGGITQSPKYLFRKEGQNVTLSCEQNLNHDAMYWYRQDPGQGLRLIYYSQIVNDFQKGDIAEGYSVSREKKESFPLTVTSAQKNPTAFYLCASSIFRGTDTQYFGPGTRLTVL.

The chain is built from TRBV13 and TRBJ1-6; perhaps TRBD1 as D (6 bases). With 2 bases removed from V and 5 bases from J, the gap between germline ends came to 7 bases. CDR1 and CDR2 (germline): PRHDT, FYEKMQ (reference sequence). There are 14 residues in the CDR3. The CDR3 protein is CASSLQGNNSPLHF. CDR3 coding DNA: TGTGCCAGCAGCTTACAGGGGAATAATTCACCCCTCCACTTT.

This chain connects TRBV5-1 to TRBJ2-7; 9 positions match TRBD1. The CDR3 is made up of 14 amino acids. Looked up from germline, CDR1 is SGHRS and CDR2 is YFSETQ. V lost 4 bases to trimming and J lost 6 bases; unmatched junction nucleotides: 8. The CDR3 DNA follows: TGCGCCAGCAGCACGACAGGGGGGTCCCTCGAGCAGTACTTC. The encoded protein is CASSTTGGSLEQYF.

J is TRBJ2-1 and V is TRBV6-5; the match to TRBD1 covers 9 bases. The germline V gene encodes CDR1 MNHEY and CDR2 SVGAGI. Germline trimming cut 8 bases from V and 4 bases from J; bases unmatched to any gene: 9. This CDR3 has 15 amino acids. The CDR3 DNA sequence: TGTGCCAGCCTAATGTTGGACAGGGGTTACAATGAGCAGTTCTTC. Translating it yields CASLMLDRGYNEQFF.